The 28 T cell receptor beta chains below all came from one sample that was sequenced in a study of T-cell memory formation after mild COVID-19. TCRdb reanalysed the 5' RACE reads using MiXCR and keeps one entry per CDR3 protein. The table shows about 35,000 distinct CDR3 sequences, with 20% to 25% occurring only once. Sequenced sample: PBMCs or a T cell subset sorted from them (not recorded which). The receptors derive from an adult who had mild COVID-19 (a few samples of this study predate the infection). Cell type and time point are not known.

A few counts support this clonotype. V is TRBV7-2 and J is TRBJ2-3; 9 nucleotides line up with TRBD2. From germline, CDR1 is SGHTA and CDR2 FQGNSA. There are 15 residues in the CDR3. V lost 2 bases, J lost 2 bases, and 2 bases stayed unmatched. CDR3 in DNA: TGTGCCAGCAGCTTAAGACTAGCGGTCACAGATACGCAGTATTTT. Residues: CASSLRLAVTDTQYF.

This chain connects TRBV2 to TRBJ1-5, with 8 bases fitting TRBD1. The CDR3 loop spans 15 amino acids. The germline V gene encodes CDR1 SNHLY and CDR2 FYNNEI. The V and J ends lost 7 bases and 1 base, in that order; junction bases with no gene match: 6. The CDR3 DNA is TGTGCCAGCAATATGGGGACAGGCAGCAATCAGCCCCAGCATTTT. Protein: CASNMGTGSNQPQHF.

This chain connects TRBV4-2 to TRBJ2-7; 8 nucleotides line up with TRBD1. Germline CDR1 reads LGHNA; CDR2 reads YNFKEQ. The CDR3 runs 18 residues. The junction had 14 bases not matched to a gene; V was cut back by 0 bases and J by 4 bases. DNA of the CDR3: TGTGCCAGCAGCCAAGATCAGGTGAAACAGGGGGGTAGTTACGAGCAGTACTTC. Translation: CASSQDQVKQGGSYEQYF.

At least ten counts were recorded for this clonotype. The chain couples TRBV25-1 to TRBJ2-2; the match to TRBD1 covers 10 bases. The CDR3 covers 15 residues. Losses at the gene ends were 7 bases for V and 6 bases for J; bases not matched to a gene: 8. Germline values: CDR1 MGHDK, CDR2 SYGVNS. The CDR3 spells CASKGQGLGPGELFF. CDR3 DNA sequence: TGTGCCAGCAAGGGACAGGGGCTAGGTCCCGGGGAGCTGTTTTTT.

This clonotype showed up many times. The chain joins TRBV25-1 to TRBJ2-3; 9 bases are shared with TRBD1. Germline trimming cut 4 bases from V and 0 bases from J; bases unmatched to any gene: 2. Germline V gene sequence: CDR1 MGHDK, CDR2 SYGVNS. The CDR3 loop spans 15 amino acids. CDR3 bases: TGTGCCAGCAGTGTCGGGACAGGGAGCACAGATACGCAGTATTTT. This encodes CASSVGTGSTDTQYF.

The J gene is TRBJ1-2, the V gene TRBV4-1; D might be TRBD1 (5 bases). The CDR3 is 15 amino acids. In germline, CDR1 is MGHRA, CDR2 YSYEKL. With 4 bases removed from V and 0 bases from J, the gap between germline ends came to 12 bases. CDR3 bases: TGCGCCAGCAGCCTTTCCGGGGGGGCTAACTATGGCTACACCTTC. Its protein product is CASSLSGGANYGYTF.

This clonotype was observed a single time. The rearrangement links TRBV2 to TRBJ1-1; D unresolved. The CDR3 is made up of 12 amino acids. Looked up from germline, CDR1 is SNHLY and CDR2 is FYNNEI. CDR3 in DNA: TGTGAAAGCGGAAGAGAGAACACTGAAGCTTTCTTT. Translation: CESGRENTEAFF.

This clonotype was counted ten times or more. The rearrangement links TRBV10-3 to TRBJ1-2, with D perhaps matching TRBD1 (6 bases). The CDR3 loop spans 14 amino acids. Trimming cost V 6 bases and J 0 bases, with 11 bases left between them. From germline, CDR1 is ENHRY and CDR2 SYGVKD. In nucleotides, the CDR3 is TGTGCCATCAGCCCGACAGGTTCTAACTATGGCTACACCTTC. It translates to CAISPTGSNYGYTF.

This clonotype was picked up many times. The rearrangement uses TRBV18 and TRBJ2-1, with 15 bases fitting TRBD2. With 2 bases clipped from V and 4 bases from J, the junction kept 0 bases outside the gene matches. The CDR3 covers 16 residues. Germline V gene data show CDR1 as KGHSH and CDR2 as LQKENI. The CDR3 sequence is CASSPGLAGGYNEQFF. The DNA of the CDR3 is TGTGCCAGCTCACCAGGACTAGCGGGGGGGTACAATGAGCAGTTCTTC.

This clonotype was seen at least ten times. The gene calls are TRBV29-1 and TRBJ2-7; a weak D match, TRBD2 (6 bases). Per the germline V gene, CDR1 is SQVTM and CDR2 is ANQGSEA. CDR3 length: 13 amino acids. V was trimmed by 6 bases and J by 4 bases, leaving 16 bases between them. The CDR3 is CSVRPIGGYEQYF. The CDR3, as DNA: TGCAGCGTACGACCCATTGGGGGGTACGAGCAGTACTTC.

The table lists this clonotype with many counts. This rearrangement joins TRBV7-2 to TRBJ1-2; TRBD1 matches 8 bases. Germline V gene sequence: CDR1 SGHTA, CDR2 FQGNSA. The CDR3 extends over 18 amino acids. The ends lost 5 bases at V and 2 bases at J; junction bases unmatched: 16. In DNA, the CDR3 is TGTGCCAGCAGCAGCGCGATTTTAAGGACAGGGAGCAACTATGGCTACACCTTC. Translation gives CASSSAILRTGSNYGYTF.

This chain links TRBV7-9 with TRBJ2-4; 7 nucleotides line up with TRBD1. V was clipped by 5 bases and J by 4 bases; unmatched bases: 2. CDR1 SEHNR and CDR2 FQNEAQ come from the germline V gene (reference sequence). The CDR3 has 13 amino acids. In DNA form, the CDR3 reads TGTGCCAGCAGCCAACAGGGGAAAAACATTCAGTACTTC. Its translation is CASSQQGKNIQYF.

In its sample, this clonotype ranks as medium-sized. This sequence joins TRBV12-3 or TRBV12-4 and TRBJ1-2; D is unresolved. The CDR3 is 14 residues long. The V end lost 6 bases, the J end lost 9 bases, and 20 bases lay between the germline ends. Here the CDR3 reads CASSPGFLTMSYTF. In nucleotides, the CDR3 is TGTGCCAGCAGCCCCGGGTTCCTAACTATGAGCTACACCTTC.

This clonotype was counted ten times or more. The chain employs TRBV5-1 and TRBJ2-1; D unclear. The germline V gene has CDR1 SGHRS and CDR2 YFSETQ. The CDR3 has 14 residues. Trimming removed 3 bases from V and 9 bases from J, with 16 bases in between. CDR3 sequence reads: CASSSADMSSEQFF. In DNA, the CDR3 is TGCGCCAGCAGCTCTGCAGACATGTCGAGTGAGCAGTTCTTC.

The table lists this clonotype with many counts. The chain recombines TRBV20-1 with TRBJ2-3; D is possibly TRBD2 (6 bases). The CDR3 is made up of 16 amino acids. The V gene's germline CDR1 is DFQATT and CDR2 SNEGSKA (reference sequence). V shed 5 bases and J shed 2 bases, with 20 bases lying between them. The CDR3 reads CSAPDKTSGFTDTQYF. CDR3 coding DNA: TGCAGTGCTCCCGATAAGACTAGTGGCTTCACAGATACGCAGTATTTT.

This clonotype has ten or more counts. The CDR3: CASSPQGGHVSGANVLTF. As DNA, the CDR3 is TGTGCCAGCAGCCCCCAGGGCGGCCACGTCTCTGGGGCCAACGTCCTGACTTTC. The gene calls are TRBV7-2 and TRBJ2-6; weak D call: TRBD1 (5 bases). Trimming shortened V by 5 bases and J by 0 bases, and 17 bases separated the two germline ends. CDR3 length: 18 residues. The germline CDR1 and CDR2 sequences are SGHTA and FQGNSA.

The chain uses TRBV2 and TRBJ2-1; D is unresolved. Germline V lookup: CDR1 SNHLY, CDR2 FYNNEI. The CDR3 has 11 amino acids. V lost 6 bases, J lost 3 bases, and 3 bases lay in between. The CDR3 here is CASRNYNEQFF. Written as DNA, the CDR3 is TGTGCCAGCAGGAACTACAATGAGCAGTTCTTC.

This clonotype was picked up many times. The rearrangement joins TRBV15 to TRBJ2-7; D not certain. Trimming stripped 3 bases from V and 0 bases from J, with 6 bases between. There are 13 residues in the CDR3. The germline CDR1 and CDR2 sequences are LNHNV and YYDKDF (reference sequence). The CDR3 nucleotides read TGTGCCACCAGCAGGGACGGCTCCTACGAGCAGTACTTC. Translating gives CATSRDGSYEQYF.

This clonotype was seen ten or more times. The chain carries TRBV3-1 and TRBJ2-5; D may be TRBD2 (5 bases). Germline values: CDR1 LGHDT, CDR2 YNNKEL (reference sequence). V was trimmed by 3 bases and J by 4 bases, leaving 18 bases between them. The CDR3 has 16 amino acids. CDR3 region: CASSQSSGGSRETQYF. The CDR3 DNA reads as TGTGCCAGCAGCCAGAGCTCCGGAGGTTCCCGAGAGACCCAGTACTTC.

At least ten counts were recorded for this clonotype. The chain employs TRBV30 and TRBJ2-3; D perhaps matches TRBD2 (6 bases). Germline assignment: CDR1 GTSNPN and CDR2 SVGIG (reference sequence). The CDR3 has 15 residues. V gave up 4 bases and J gave up 1 base, with 15 bases separating them. CDR3 sequence: CAWTGGEEGTDTQYF. The CDR3 bases are TGTGCCTGGACCGGAGGGGAAGAAGGCACAGATACGCAGTATTTT.

V and J are TRBV29-1 and TRBJ2-3; D unclear. The CDR3 spans 13 residues. The germline CDR1 and CDR2 sequences are SQVTM and ANQGSEA. The V gene lost 4 bases and the J gene lost 1 base, with 9 bases spanning the gap. The CDR3 sequence: CSVGATGTDTQYF. In DNA form, the CDR3 reads TGCAGCGTTGGAGCAACGGGCACAGATACGCAGTATTTT.

This clonotype was counted at least ten times. The V and J genes are TRBV5-4 and TRBJ2-7, with 7 bases that match TRBD1. Germline CDR1 SGHNT, CDR2 YYREEE (reference sequence). CDR3 length: 13 amino acids. The junction had 2 bases not matched to a gene; V was cut back by 3 bases and J by 2 bases. In nucleotides, the CDR3 is TGTGCCAGCAGCTGGGACAGAGCCTACGAGCAGTACTTC. It specifies CASSWDRAYEQYF.

This clonotype was counted ten times or more. The chain couples TRBV29-1 to TRBJ2-3; D is unresolved. Germline V CDR1 and CDR2: SQVTM, ANQGSEA. The CDR3 length is 15 residues. V lost 4 bases and J 0 bases, leaving 14 bases between the germline ends. The CDR3 nucleotides are TGCAGCGTTGGGGCGAGGTCTTCTAGCACAGATACGCAGTATTTT. This encodes CSVGARSSSTDTQYF.

In its sample, this clonotype was seen many times. The CDR3 DNA reads as TGTGCCAGCAGCCAAGTTACGCTAAGCTCCTACAATGAGCAGTTCTTC. This sequence encodes CASSQVTLSSYNEQFF. This chain joins TRBV14 and TRBJ2-1; no clear D. In germline, CDR1 is SGHDN, CDR2 FVKESK. V was shortened by 1 base and J by 0 bases, with 10 bases between the two germline ends. There are 16 residues in the CDR3.

The J gene is TRBJ2-6, the V gene TRBV12-3 or TRBV12-4, with 7 bases that match TRBD2. V shed 3 bases and J 0 bases; nucleotides not matched to a gene: 8. This CDR3 is 18 amino acids long. The CDR3 here is CASSFLASGSSGANVLTF. Here the CDR3 DNA reads TGTGCCAGCAGTTTTTTAGCTAGCGGAAGCTCTGGGGCCAACGTCCTGACTTTC.

The gene calls are TRBV20-1 and TRBJ1-1, with D perhaps TRBD1 (5 bases). V was clipped by 1 base and J by 5 bases, with 11 bases between them. Germline loops: CDR1 DFQATT, CDR2 SNEGSKA (reference sequence). CDR3 size: 13 residues. This CDR3 reads CSARGEGTTEAFF. As DNA, the CDR3 is TGCAGTGCTAGAGGAGAGGGGACGACTGAAGCTTTCTTT.

The rearrangement joins TRBV6-5 to TRBJ1-1; a weak D match, TRBD1 (5 bases). The CDR3 loop spans 14 amino acids. The ends were cut back, 4 bases at V and 5 bases at J, with 14 bases in the middle. Germline CDR1 and CDR2: MNHEY and SVGAGI. Here the CDR3 DNA reads TGTGCCAGCAGTTCCGGGGTAGGGGTGACTGAAGCTTTCTTT. Amino acids: CASSSGVGVTEAFF.

In DNA form, the CDR3 reads TGTGCCAGCAACCTCCAGCCTCAAGAGACCCAGTACTTC. As protein: CASNLQPQETQYF. The chain combines TRBV12-3 or TRBV12-4 with TRBJ2-5, with unresolved D. V gave up 7 bases and J gave up 2 bases, with 11 bases separating them. The CDR3 covers 13 residues.